The rows below give T cell receptor beta chains drawn from one sample of a study of cytomegalovirus exposure and HLA in healthy donors. Method: immunoSEQ multiplex PCR; TCRdb's copy keeps in-frame clones and lacks some. The sample holds 130,000 or so clones; around three quarters are singletons and the top ten take roughly 5.8%. Input material: PBMCs. Source of these receptors: a man aged 18 to 30 in good health and CMV-seropositive. Both conserved end residues are part of each CDR3. Each record gives: clone size, V gene, D gene, J gene, CDR3 DNA, CDR3 protein. The D gene is left open where the match is weak. The size field is filled for only some rows; it gives once, few, many or a size class.

clone size: few; V gene: TRBV15; D gene: NA; J gene: TRBJ1-2; CDR3 DNA: TGTGCCACGCAGGCGGGGCCTAACTATGGCTACACCTTC; CDR3 protein: CATQAGPNYGYTF
clone size: NA; V gene: TRBV27; D gene: NA; J gene: TRBJ1-6; CDR3 DNA: TGTGCCAGCAGTTTTCCGGGGGTTAATTCACCCCTCCACTTT; CDR3 protein: CASSFPGVNSPLHF
clone size: few; V gene: TRBV28; D gene: NA; J gene: TRBJ1-6; CDR3 DNA: TGTGCCAGCAGTTACCAGACATTCTATAATTCACCCCTCCACTTT; CDR3 protein: CASSYQTFYNSPLHF
clone size: NA; V gene: TRBV6-1; D gene: NA; J gene: TRBJ2-2; CDR3 DNA: TGTGCCAGCAGTGAACGGCGGGACGCCGGGGAGCTGTTTTTT; CDR3 protein: CASSERRDAGELFF
clone size: NA; V gene: TRBV13; D gene: TRBD1; J gene: TRBJ2-7; CDR3 DNA: TGTGCCAGCAGCTCCCTTGGGACAGGGGGCGACTACGAGCAGTACTTC; CDR3 protein: CASSSLGTGGDYEQYF
clone size: NA; V gene: TRBV2; D gene: NA; J gene: TRBJ1-5; CDR3 DNA: TGTGCCAGCAGAGAAGGAGGTCAGCCCCAGCATTTT; CDR3 protein: CASREGGQPQHF
clone size: NA; V gene: TRBV27; D gene: NA; J gene: TRBJ1-2; CDR3 DNA: TGTGCCAGCAGACCAGGGGATCGGTATGGCTACACCTTC; CDR3 protein: CASRPGDRYGYTF
clone size: NA; V gene: TRBV28; D gene: NA; J gene: TRBJ1-5; CDR3 DNA: TGTGCCAGCAGTCAGCTCTCAGACAGGTTCGATCAGCCCCAGCATTTT; CDR3 protein: CASSQLSDRFDQPQHF
clone size: NA; V gene: TRBV14; D gene: TRBD1; J gene: TRBJ1-2; CDR3 DNA: TGTGCCAGCAGCCAAGTAAACCCTGGGACAGGGAATAACTATGGCTACACCTTC; CDR3 protein: CASSQVNPGTGNNYGYTF
clone size: few; V gene: TRBV9; D gene: TRBD1; J gene: TRBJ2-1; CDR3 DNA: TGTGCCAGCAGTGTCAACCGGGACAGGGGAGACAATGAGCAGTTCTTC; CDR3 protein: CASSVNRDRGDNEQFF
clone size: NA; V gene: TRBV2; D gene: TRBD2; J gene: TRBJ2-3; CDR3 DNA: TGTGCCAGCAGGCGGGAGGCGTGGGATACGCAGTATTTT; CDR3 protein: CASRREAWDTQYF
clone size: NA; V gene: TRBV28; D gene: NA; J gene: TRBJ1-2; CDR3 DNA: TGTGCCAGCAGTAGTGAGGACTATGGCTACACCTTC; CDR3 protein: CASSSEDYGYTF
clone size: NA; V gene: TRBV28; D gene: NA; J gene: TRBJ2-1; CDR3 DNA: TGTGCCAGCAGTCGGACAGGGAGGGAGAATGAGCAGTTCTTC; CDR3 protein: CASSRTGRENEQFF
clone size: NA; V gene: TRBV11-3; D gene: TRBD2; J gene: TRBJ2-1; CDR3 DNA: TGTGCCAGCAGCACGCCCACGCGACTAGCGGGAGACAATGAGCAGTTCTTC; CDR3 protein: CASSTPTRLAGDNEQFF
clone size: NA; V gene: TRBV7-7; D gene: TRBD1; J gene: TRBJ1-1; CDR3 DNA: TGTGCTAGCAGTCCAGGGGGGTTGAACACTGAAGCTTTCTTT; CDR3 protein: CASSPGGLNTEAFF
clone size: NA; V gene: TRBV7-8; D gene: NA; J gene: TRBJ2-1; CDR3 DNA: TGTGCCAGCAGCCCATACAATGAGCAGTTCTTC; CDR3 protein: CASSPYNEQFF
clone size: NA; V gene: TRBV13; D gene: NA; J gene: TRBJ2-1; CDR3 DNA: TGTGCCAGCAGCGGGCGGGTGGCCCTGGGGAATGAGCAGTTCTTC; CDR3 protein: CASSGRVALGNEQFF
clone size: NA; V gene: TRBV30; D gene: NA; J gene: TRBJ2-7; CDR3 DNA: TGTGCCTGGAGTGTGGGCCAGGGGTCCTACGAGCAGTACTTC; CDR3 protein: CAWSVGQGSYEQYF
clone size: NA; V gene: TRBV7-8; D gene: TRBD1; J gene: TRBJ2-3; CDR3 DNA: TGTGCCAGCAGCTCCGGACAGGATGGAAATACGCAGTATTTT; CDR3 protein: CASSSGQDGNTQYF
clone size: NA; V gene: TRBV9; D gene: TRBD1; J gene: TRBJ2-7; CDR3 DNA: TGTGCCAGCAGCCATTCGAGGGGGACAGCCGCTAACGAGCAGTACTTC; CDR3 protein: CASSHSRGTAANEQYF
clone size: NA; V gene: TRBV30; D gene: NA; J gene: TRBJ2-2; CDR3 DNA: TGTGCCTGGAGTGTAGGGCTATGGCAGGGAATGGACACCGGGGAGCTGTTTTTT; CDR3 protein: CAWSVGLWQGMDTGELFF
clone size: NA; V gene: TRBV30; D gene: NA; J gene: TRBJ1-4; CDR3 DNA: TGTGCCTGTTACAGGGAGGGGTTTGAAAAACTGTTTTTT; CDR3 protein: CACYREGFEKLFF
clone size: NA; V gene: TRBV11-2; D gene: NA; J gene: TRBJ2-7; CDR3 DNA: TGTGCCAGCAGCTTCGCCGGGGAAAGTAACGAGCAGTACTTC; CDR3 protein: CASSFAGESNEQYF
clone size: NA; V gene: TRBV5-6; D gene: NA; J gene: TRBJ1-6; CDR3 DNA: TGTGCCAGCAGCGCCCTGAGGCCGAGCTCCTATAATTCACCCCTCCACTTT; CDR3 protein: CASSALRPSSYNSPLHF
clone size: few; V gene: TRBV5-4; D gene: NA; J gene: TRBJ2-1; CDR3 DNA: TGTGCCAGCAGCTTCAGGGGAGTCCCTTCATTTTACAATGAGCAGTTCTTC; CDR3 protein: CASSFRGVPSFYNEQFF
clone size: NA; V gene: TRBV6-5; D gene: NA; J gene: TRBJ1-1; CDR3 DNA: TGTGCCAGCAGTTACGTTGGTACCCCGGACACTGAAGCTTTCTTT; CDR3 protein: CASSYVGTPDTEAFF
clone size: NA; V gene: TRBV7-8; D gene: TRBD2; J gene: TRBJ2-3; CDR3 DNA: TGTGCCAGCAGCCTTAGCGGGAGTGCCGCAGATACGCAGTATTTT; CDR3 protein: CASSLSGSAADTQYF
clone size: NA; V gene: TRBV9; D gene: TRBD1; J gene: TRBJ2-7; CDR3 DNA: TGTGCCAGCAGCGTAGGGACAGGGTTCGAGCAGTACTTC; CDR3 protein: CASSVGTGFEQYF
clone size: NA; V gene: TRBV18; D gene: TRBD1; J gene: TRBJ1-3; CDR3 DNA: TGTGCCAGCTCACCGCAACAGGGGGAAGGTGCCACCATATATTTT; CDR3 protein: CASSPQQGEGATIYF
clone size: few; V gene: TRBV28; D gene: TRBD2; J gene: TRBJ2-7; CDR3 DNA: TGTGCCAGCGGGGGTATGGGACTAGCGGGGGGGCTCGGCTACGAGCAGTACTTC; CDR3 protein: CASGGMGLAGGLGYEQYF
clone size: NA; V gene: TRBV19; D gene: NA; J gene: TRBJ2-3; CDR3 DNA: TGTGCCAGTAGTATATTCCGGGCAGATACGCAGTATTTT; CDR3 protein: CASSIFRADTQYF
clone size: NA; V gene: TRBV5-1; D gene: TRBD1; J gene: TRBJ2-3; CDR3 DNA: TGCGCCAGCAGCCCTCAGGGGGCCGCAGATACGCAGTATTTT; CDR3 protein: CASSPQGAADTQYF
clone size: NA; V gene: TRBV14; D gene: NA; J gene: TRBJ1-2; CDR3 DNA: TGTGCCAGCAGCCAAGGTGGGGGCGGCTATGGCTACACCTTC; CDR3 protein: CASSQGGGGYGYTF
clone size: NA; V gene: TRBV4-1; D gene: NA; J gene: TRBJ1-1; CDR3 DNA: TGCGCCAGCAGCCCCCCCGGGAGGGAGAACACTGAAGCTTTCTTT; CDR3 protein: CASSPPGRENTEAFF
clone size: NA; V gene: TRBV18; D gene: TRBD2; J gene: TRBJ2-7; CDR3 DNA: TGTGCCAGCTCACCGTCGGGGGGGCTCCTCTACGAGCAGTACTTC; CDR3 protein: CASSPSGGLLYEQYF
clone size: NA; V gene: TRBV6-5; D gene: TRBD1; J gene: TRBJ1-2; CDR3 DNA: TGTGCCAGCAGTACCCCGGACAGGGGGCATGGCTACACCTTC; CDR3 protein: CASSTPDRGHGYTF
clone size: NA; V gene: TRBV30; D gene: NA; J gene: TRBJ2-1; CDR3 DNA: TGTGCCTGGGGAGGGCTAGCGTCCAATTTATATGAGCAGTTCTTC; CDR3 protein: CAWGGLASNLYEQFF
clone size: NA; V gene: TRBV7-8; D gene: TRBD1; J gene: TRBJ1-2; CDR3 DNA: TGTGCCAGCACCCCGACCTGGACGGCCAGGGGGCGTCAGGGCTACACCTTC; CDR3 protein: CASTPTWTARGRQGYTF
clone size: NA; V gene: TRBV5-1; D gene: TRBD1; J gene: TRBJ2-5; CDR3 DNA: TGCGCCAGCAGCTTGGTCCCAGGGGGCGACGAGACCCAGTACTTC; CDR3 protein: CASSLVPGGDETQYF
clone size: NA; V gene: TRBV7-9; D gene: TRBD1; J gene: TRBJ2-7; CDR3 DNA: TGTGCCAGCAGCTTTTGGGACAGGCCAGGGGAGGACGAGCAGTACTTC; CDR3 protein: CASSFWDRPGEDEQYF
clone size: NA; V gene: TRBV7-6; D gene: TRBD2; J gene: TRBJ2-1; CDR3 DNA: TGTGCCAGCAGCTTAGCGCCTCTAGCGGGGGGGGACAATGAGCAGTTCTTC; CDR3 protein: CASSLAPLAGGDNEQFF
clone size: once; V gene: TRBV5-8; D gene: NA; J gene: TRBJ2-1; CDR3 DNA: TGTGCCAGCAGCTTAATCGGACAGTTCAATGAGCAGTTCTTC; CDR3 protein: CASSLIGQFNEQFF
clone size: NA; V gene: TRBV19; D gene: TRBD1; J gene: TRBJ1-2; CDR3 DNA: TGTGCCAGCCAGGCACTGACAGGGGGCGGTGGCTACACCTTC; CDR3 protein: CASQALTGGGGYTF
clone size: NA; V gene: TRBV5-4; D gene: TRBD2; J gene: TRBJ2-5; CDR3 DNA: TGTGCCAGCAGCCCCGGGGGGGGCCTTCAAGAGACCCAGTACTTC; CDR3 protein: CASSPGGGLQETQYF
clone size: NA; V gene: TRBV7-6; D gene: TRBD1; J gene: TRBJ1-3; CDR3 DNA: TGTGCCAGCAGCCCCCGGTCGGAGGGGGCTGAGGGAAACACCATATATTTT; CDR3 protein: CASSPRSEGAEGNTIYF
clone size: few; V gene: TRBV5-6; D gene: NA; J gene: TRBJ2-5; CDR3 DNA: TGTGCCAGCAGCTTAGGCCCTCAACAGGAGACCCAGTACTTC; CDR3 protein: CASSLGPQQETQYF
clone size: NA; V gene: TRBV27; D gene: TRBD2; J gene: TRBJ2-5; CDR3 DNA: TGTGCCAGCAGTCCCGGGACTAGCGCGGCATTAGAGACCCAGTACTTC; CDR3 protein: CASSPGTSAALETQYF
clone size: once; V gene: TRBV30; D gene: NA; J gene: TRBJ1-4; CDR3 DNA: TGTGCCTGGAGTGTTGGAGGGTGGGATGAAAAACTGTTTTTT; CDR3 protein: CAWSVGGWDEKLFF
clone size: once; V gene: TRBV7-2; D gene: NA; J gene: TRBJ1-1; CDR3 DNA: TGTGCCAGCAGCTTAGACCGGGGCACTGAAGCTTTCTTT; CDR3 protein: CASSLDRGTEAFF
clone size: NA; V gene: TRBV7-9; D gene: NA; J gene: TRBJ1-1; CDR3 DNA: TGTGCCAGCAGCCCAACTAACACTGAAGCTTTCTTT; CDR3 protein: CASSPTNTEAFF
clone size: NA; V gene: TRBV10-3; D gene: NA; J gene: TRBJ2-6; CDR3 DNA: TGTGCCATCAGTGACGGAGGTTTCTCTGGGGCCAACGTCCTGACTTTC; CDR3 protein: CAISDGGFSGANVLTF
clone size: NA; V gene: TRBV6-5; D gene: NA; J gene: TRBJ2-7; CDR3 DNA: TGTGCCAGCAGTTATAGGGGCAGAGCCTACGAGCAGTACTTC; CDR3 protein: CASSYRGRAYEQYF
clone size: NA; V gene: TRBV5-1; D gene: TRBD1; J gene: TRBJ2-2; CDR3 DNA: TGCGCCAGCAGCCCGGGGACAGGAAGGACCGGGGAGCTGTTTTTT; CDR3 protein: CASSPGTGRTGELFF